The 17 T cell receptor beta chains below were found in one sample sequenced in a study of T cells in severe cutaneous drug reactions. Sequenced patients had Stevens-Johnson syndrome or toxic epidermal necrolysis caused by carbamazepine. The iRepertoire multiplex PCR system with TCR subtype-specific primers built both bulk and single-cell libraries. TCRdb re-called the multiplex PCR reads, yielding one record per CDR3 amino acid sequence without DNA. The sample has about 6,600 distinct CDR3 sequences. Sequencing was carried out using cells from a skin blister. Source of these receptors: a human donor with toxic epidermal necrolysis, a severe cutaneous drug reaction.

The rearrangement joins TRBV27 to TRBJ2-7; TCRdb's D call of TRBD1 is untestable without DNA. Germline V gene data show CDR1 as MNHEY and CDR2 as SMNVEV (reference sequence). CDR3 length: 13 amino acids. The CDR3 loop reads CASSPTAGGEQYF.

The chain has TRBV27 and TRBJ1-2. The CDR3 runs to 13 residues. Germline V gene data show CDR1 as MNHEY and CDR2 as SMNVEV (reference sequence). The CDR3: CASSLLGHYGYTF.

Frequency places this clonotype as medium-sized. The chain joins TRBV4-1 to TRBJ2-1. CDR3 size: 12 residues. CDR1 MGHRA and CDR2 YSYEKL come from the germline V gene. CDR3 in amino acids: CASSQAINEQFF.

The rearrangement joins TRBV6-5 to TRBJ2-2; TCRdb lists TRBD2, though no DNA is available to test this call. The length of the CDR3 is 15 residues. Germline assignment: CDR1 MNHEY and CDR2 SVGAGI. The CDR3 is CASRGGQMAEGELFF.

The rearrangement uses TRBV10-2 and TRBJ2-2; absent DNA, TCRdb's TRBD1 call cannot be checked. CDR3 size: 13 residues. Germline V CDR1 and CDR2: WSHSY, SAAADI. The CDR3 loop reads CASGTTNTGELFF.

The V and J genes are TRBV27 and TRBJ2-1; TCRdb picks TRBD1, but there is no DNA to check that call. Germline values: CDR1 MNHEY, CDR2 SMNVEV (reference sequence). The CDR3 length is 15 residues. Here the CDR3 reads CASNFAGGADNEQFF.

The V gene is TRBV13, the J gene TRBJ2-5; TCRdb's D call of TRBD1 is untestable without DNA. CDR1 is PRHDT, CDR2 FYEKMQ, per germline (reference sequence). This CDR3 contains 16 residues. CDR3 in amino acids: CASSLSGHRRQETQYF.

The chain carries TRBV7-2 and TRBJ2-2; TCRdb indicates TRBD1, and absent DNA this call remains unverified. This CDR3 spans 16 amino acids. Germline CDR1 SGHTA, CDR2 FQGNSA. CDR3 region: CASSHGTGRLSGELFF.

V gene TRBV12-3 or TRBV12-4 combines with J gene TRBJ2-1. The CDR3 loop spans 12 amino acids. The CDR3 is CASMSTYNEQFF.

The chain links TRBV5-1 to TRBJ2-2; the D gene TCRdb calls, TRBD2, cannot be checked with no DNA. The CDR3 has 16 residues. Germline V gene data show CDR1 as SGHRS and CDR2 as YFSETQ. The CDR3 reads CASSPDGLAGNGELFF.

The gene calls are TRBV10-3 and TRBJ2-1; with no DNA, the TCRdb D assignment of TRBD2 cannot be verified. Germline-derived CDR1 and CDR2 are ENHRY and SYGVKD. The CDR3 totals 16 residues. The CDR3 loop is CAISERGRESYNEQFF.

This sequence joins TRBV19 and TRBJ2-3; as DNA is missing, the TRBD1 call by TCRdb cannot be tested. The CDR3 contains 12 residues. CDR1 and CDR2 from the germline V gene are LNHDA and SQIVND (reference sequence). The CDR3 spells CASKTETDTQYF.

The chain couples TRBV28 to TRBJ2-3. The CDR3 loop spans 15 amino acids. Per germline, CDR1 MDHEN and CDR2 SYDVKM. The CDR3 loop is CASTSPGESTDTQYF.

The J gene is TRBJ2-7, the V gene TRBV7-9. CDR3 size: 16 residues. Germline-derived CDR1 and CDR2 are SEHNR and FQNEAQ (reference sequence). The CDR3 loop reads CASSPKGWQESYEQYF.

This clonotype shows up as medium-sized by frequency. The chain uses TRBV5-4 and TRBJ2-7; the D gene TCRdb calls, TRBD1, cannot be checked with no DNA. This CDR3 spans 15 amino acids. The germline V gene has CDR1 SGHNT and CDR2 YYREEE (reference sequence). CDR3 loop: CASSSSGGAAYEQYF.

The rearrangement uses TRBV28 and TRBJ2-3. The length of the CDR3 is 12 residues. The germline CDR1 and CDR2 sequences are MDHEN and SYDVKM. The chain's CDR3 is CASSLTTDTQYF. The full variable domain, rest sourced from reference TRBV28 and TRBJ2-3, is DVKVTQSSRYLVKRTGEKVFLECVQDMDHENMFWYRQDPGLGLRLIYFSYDVKMKEKGDIPEGYSVSREKKERFSLILESASTNQTSMYLCASSLTTDTQYFGPGTRLTVL.

The genes are TRBV10-3 and TRBJ2-7. This CDR3 contains 18 residues. Germline V gene sequence: CDR1 ENHRY, CDR2 SYGVKD. The CDR3 is CAISESAFPQGSSYEQYF.